The present T cell receptor beta chain was sequenced within a study of vaccination and CD4 T cells after COVID-19. Overall study: Samples taken post-COVID came a median about 98 days after diagnosis, ranging from 35 to 161.

Treatment meaning: roughly ten-day PBMC culture with coronavirus spike peptide pools or control peptides (ViraFEST assay). Every well contained around 2.2 million PBMCs, which were grown with approximately 9 IU/ml IL-2 and 10 ug/ml peptide pools. Cultured CD4+ T cells had their DNA profiled by the Oncomine TCR Beta short-read assay. TCRdb reprocessed the PCR reads with MiXCR, giving one entry per CDR3 protein. The sample gives around 13,000 distinct CDR3 sequences, 25% to 30% of which show up once; approximately 8% is in the top ten. Points from the study as a whole: Median approximately 90% of reactive clones detected in convalescent patients emerged only post-vaccination.

Worth noting for this clonotype: Antigen specificity is unknown.

Trimming cost V 7 bases and J 6 bases, with 14 bases left between them. CDR3 length: 13 residues. This sequence joins TRBV12-3 or TRBV12-4 and TRBJ2-3, with D perhaps given as TRBD1 or TRBD2 (5 bases each). The sequenced material came from CD4+ T cells from blood, cultured in vitro. The source of this sequence is a human donor who had recovered from COVID-19. The CDR3 sequence is CASTGALGDTQYF. The CDR3 DNA sequence: TGTGCCAGCACCGGGGCACTGGGGGATACGCAGTATTTT.